These 21 T cell receptor beta chains originate from one sample sequenced in a study of cytomegalovirus exposure and HLA in healthy donors. With 60 Vbeta and 13 Jbeta primers, the PCR was carried out. The method was immunoSEQ multiplex PCR; TCRdb's version includes in-frame clones alone and lacks a portion of them. The sample holds around 210,000 clones, around 80% seen once. Sequencing was performed on PBMCs. The receptor set was obtained from a man between 50 and 59 years old in good health and CMV-seronegative.

The chain has TRBV30 and TRBJ2-3, with TRBD2 identical over 7 bases. The junction had 8 bases not matched to a gene; V was cut back by 2 bases and J by 3 bases. CDR1 GTSNPN and CDR2 SVGIG come from the germline V gene (reference sequence). CDR3 length equals 15 residues. The CDR3 DNA reads as TGTGCCTGGAGTCCCTGGGGCGGGAGTACAGATACGCAGTATTTT. It is translated as CAWSPWGGSTDTQYF.

The rearrangement joins TRBV10-3 to TRBJ1-5, with no clear D. Germline loops: CDR1 ENHRY, CDR2 SYGVKD. The length of the CDR3 is 13 residues. V was pared by 3 bases and J by 7 bases, with 10 bases between. CDR3 residues: CAISDLGGQPQHF. CDR3 DNA: TGTGCCATCAGTGATCTCGGCGGACAGCCCCAGCATTTT.

This clone was counted a few times. The chain carries TRBV7-6 and TRBJ2-2, with TRBD2 matching over 12 bases. The CDR3 extends over 16 amino acids. The V segment lost 5 bases and the J segment 7 bases; nucleotides outside the gene matches: 8. Germline lookup yields CDR1 SGHVS and CDR2 FNYEAQ. CDR3 sequence: CASSTGTSGRSGELFF. Here the CDR3 DNA reads TGTGCCAGCAGCACCGGGACTAGCGGGCGTAGCGGGGAGCTGTTTTTT.

The CDR3 DNA follows: TGTGCCAGCAGACGCGGGATCACCGTAGATACGCAGTATTTT. Protein: CASRRGITVDTQYF. The chain links TRBV6-5 to TRBJ2-3; D might be TRBD2 (6 bases). Looked up from germline, CDR1 is MNHEY and CDR2 is SVGAGI. The V gene lost 6 bases and the J gene lost 5 bases, with 15 bases spanning the gap. CDR3 length: 14 residues.

CDR3 amino acids: CASSGRTGGTEAFF. Written as DNA, the CDR3 is TGTGCCAGCAGCGGACGGACAGGGGGGACTGAAGCTTTCTTT. The rearrangement joins TRBV9 to TRBJ1-1; 10 positions agree with TRBD1. Germline CDR1 SGDLS, CDR2 YYNGEE. Trimming at V came to 3 bases and at J to 5 bases, leaving 4 bases not matched to a gene. The CDR3 sequence is 14 residues long.

With respect to this clone: At the DNA level, this CDR3 is encoded by other sequences in the same sample as well. The J gene is TRBJ1-1, the V gene TRBV18; TRBD1 agrees at 8 bases. The germline V gene encodes CDR1 KGHSH and CDR2 LQKENI. V lost 3 bases to trimming and J lost 3 bases; unmatched junction nucleotides: 0. This CDR3 is built from 13 residues. CDR3 amino acids: CASSPDRDTEAFF. The CDR3 coding sequence is TGTGCCAGCTCACCGGACAGGGACACTGAAGCTTTCTTT.

The chain joins TRBV6-4 to TRBJ2-1, with 7 bases lining up with TRBD2. CDR1 MRHNA and CDR2 SNTAGT come from the germline V gene. This CDR3 contains 16 residues. Unmatched junction bases numbered 15, after V lost 5 bases and J lost 8 bases. The CDR3 nucleotides read TGTGCCAGCAGTCCTGCTGTCGCGGGAGTTGCCTATGAGCAGTTCTTC. This translates into CASSPAVAGVAYEQFF.

This clone appeared a few times. The rearrangement links TRBV5-1 to TRBJ2-1; 11 nucleotides match TRBD2. The CDR3 has 15 residues. With 4 bases clipped from V and 5 bases from J, the junction kept 5 bases outside the gene matches. Germline CDR1 SGHRS, CDR2 YFSETQ. The DNA for the CDR3 is TGCGCCAGCAGCGGCGGGACTAGCGGCCACAATGAGCAGTTCTTC. Protein product: CASSGGTSGHNEQFF.

The chain joins TRBV5-1 to TRBJ2-5, with 13 bases aligning to TRBD2. Losses at the gene ends were 0 bases for V and 5 bases for J; bases not matched to a gene: 7. Germline V lookup: CDR1 SGHRS, CDR2 YFSETQ. The CDR3 covers 17 residues. This CDR3 reads CASSLALAGGPGETQYF. In nucleotides, the CDR3 is TGCGCCAGCAGCTTGGCACTAGCGGGAGGGCCGGGGGAGACCCAGTACTTC.

This clone was counted between two and nine times. This chain connects TRBV19 to TRBJ1-2; D not resolved. Trimming removed 7 bases from V and 4 bases from J, with 22 bases in between. The CDR3 loop spans 16 amino acids. Germline CDR1 is LNHDA and CDR2 is SQIVND (reference sequence). CDR3 nucleotide sequence: TGTGCCAGTATTCCCTGGGCAGGCCAAATTCGCTATGGCTACACCTTC. Translating gives CASIPWAGQIRYGYTF.

The rearrangement links TRBV28 to TRBJ1-1, with D uncertain. This CDR3 contains 15 residues. Germline CDR1 and CDR2: MDHEN and SYDVKM. V gave up 1 base and J gave up 5 bases, with 14 bases separating them. In nucleotides, the CDR3 is TGTGCCAGCAGTTTATATGCTCCCCCGGGTACTGAAGCTTTCTTT. Its protein is CASSLYAPPGTEAFF.

The CDR3 loop reads CASSILPRVAGATDTQYF. Here the CDR3 DNA reads TGCGCCAGCAGTATCCTCCCCCGAGTAGCGGGGGCCACAGATACGCAGTATTTT. The chain carries TRBV5-1 and TRBJ2-3, with 9 positions matching TRBD2. Germline V gene sequence: CDR1 SGHRS, CDR2 YFSETQ. The CDR3 consists of 18 residues. V dropped 5 bases and J dropped 2; count of bases not matched to a gene: 15.

The chain joins TRBV7-2 to TRBJ2-1, with 7 bases aligning to TRBD1. CDR1 and CDR2 from the germline V gene are SGHTA and FQGNSA. Trimming removed 6 bases from V and 3 bases from J; junction bases left unmatched: 11. The CDR3 totals 16 residues. CDR3 loop: CASSLGQRGIYNEQFF. The CDR3, as DNA: TGTGCCAGCAGTTTGGGACAGCGAGGGATCTACAATGAGCAGTTCTTC.

The chain uses TRBV30 and TRBJ2-1; 8 bases line up with TRBD2. The CDR3 is 13 amino acids. Germline trimming cut 4 bases from V and 7 bases from J; bases unmatched to any gene: 6. From germline, CDR1 is GTSNPN and CDR2 SVGIG (reference sequence). This chain's CDR3 is CAWNSGGLNEQFF. CDR3 coding DNA: TGTGCCTGGAACAGCGGGGGACTTAATGAGCAGTTCTTC.

The genes are TRBV5-1 and TRBJ2-7; D is unclear. The CDR3 spans 15 residues. Trimming removed 1 base at V and 5 bases at J, with 16 bases between. The germline gives CDR1 SGHRS, CDR2 YFSETQ. CDR3 region: CASSLTRGPFNEQYF. In DNA, the CDR3 is TGCGCCAGCAGCTTGACGAGAGGCCCTTTTAACGAGCAGTACTTC.

V usage is TRBV5-1 and J usage is TRBJ1-1, with D maybe TRBD1 (6 bases). V dropped 4 bases and J dropped 0 bases, with 10 bases sitting between them. The CDR3 loop spans 14 amino acids. CDR1 is SGHRS, CDR2 YFSETQ, per germline. The CDR3, as DNA: TGCGCCAGCAGCCTCGGGACACTGAACACTGAAGCTTTCTTT. This gives the protein CASSLGTLNTEAFF.

The chain has TRBV14 and TRBJ2-2; no reliable D call. V dropped 2 bases and J dropped 0 bases, with 13 bases sitting between them. The germline V gene has CDR1 SGHDN and CDR2 FVKESK. The CDR3 sequence is 17 residues long. The CDR3 coding sequence is TGTGCCAGCAGCCAACACCCAGAAGCGACGAACACCGGGGAGCTGTTTTTT. Amino acid sequence: CASSQHPEATNTGELFF.

This chain connects TRBV20-1 to TRBJ1-4; no clear D. With 6 bases removed from V and 6 bases from J, the gap between germline ends came to 8 bases. The CDR3 loop spans 11 amino acids. Germline-derived CDR1 and CDR2 are DFQATT and SNEGSKA (reference sequence). CDR3 sequence: CSAAQDEKLFF. The CDR3 DNA follows: TGCAGTGCCGCACAAGATGAAAAACTGTTTTTT.

The CDR3 loop reads CASSPRQGENQYF. The CDR3 region has the DNA TGCGCCAGCAGCCCGCGACAGGGGGAAAACCAGTACTTC. The chain uses TRBV5-1 and TRBJ2-5, with 9 bases identical to TRBD1. This CDR3 comprises 13 residues. CDR1 and CDR2 from the germline V gene are SGHRS and YFSETQ. J was trimmed by 10 bases and V by 4 bases; bases with no gene match: 8.

The rearrangement links TRBV27 to TRBJ1-1; D not resolved. V dropped 5 bases and J dropped 4 bases, with 17 bases sitting between them. The germline V gene has CDR1 MNHEY and CDR2 SMNVEV (reference sequence). There are 15 residues in the CDR3. The CDR3 bases are TGTGCCAGCAGTGCCGCCGGGTCCCAGTTCACTGAAGCTTTCTTT. Its protein is CASSAAGSQFTEAFF.

This chain uses TRBV9 with TRBJ2-7, with 8 bases matching TRBD1. Germline assignment: CDR1 SGDLS and CDR2 YYNGEE. J gave up 3 bases and V 0 bases, and 2 bases lay outside the gene matches. The CDR3 has 14 amino acids. CDR3 nucleotide sequence: TGTGCCAGCAGCGTAGGGACAGGGCGCTACGAGCAGTACTTC. It is translated as CASSVGTGRYEQYF.